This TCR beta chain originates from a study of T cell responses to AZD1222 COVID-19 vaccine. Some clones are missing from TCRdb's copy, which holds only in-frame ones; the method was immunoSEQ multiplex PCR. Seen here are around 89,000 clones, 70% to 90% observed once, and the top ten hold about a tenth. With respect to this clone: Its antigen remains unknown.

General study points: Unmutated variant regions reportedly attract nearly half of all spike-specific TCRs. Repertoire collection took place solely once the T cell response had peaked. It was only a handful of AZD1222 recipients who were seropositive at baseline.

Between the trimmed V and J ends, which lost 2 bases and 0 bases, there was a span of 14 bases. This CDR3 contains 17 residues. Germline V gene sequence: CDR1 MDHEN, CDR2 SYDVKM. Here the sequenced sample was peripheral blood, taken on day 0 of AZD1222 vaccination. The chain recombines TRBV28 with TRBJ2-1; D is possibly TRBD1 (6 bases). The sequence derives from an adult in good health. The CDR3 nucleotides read TGTGCCAGCAGTTTAATACAGGGAGTGGGCTCCTACAATGAGCAGTTCTTC. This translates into CASSLIQGVGSYNEQFF.